This passage covers 23 T cell receptor beta chains from one sample sequenced in a study of blood T cell repertoires in COVID-19. Produced via immunoSEQ multiplex PCR; TCRdb's table is partial and in-frame only. The repertoire holds about 100,000 clones, with 70% to 80% as singletons. Sequencing was performed on peripheral blood. The receptor source for this set is a human donor in a cohort sampled during active COVID-19.

The V call is TRBV6-6, the J call TRBJ1-2; no definite D call. Trimming took off 7 bases at V and 6 bases at J, with 15 bases between the two ends. This CDR3 is 13 amino acids long. Germline CDR1 and CDR2: MNHNY and SVGAGI (reference sequence). CDR3 bases: TGTGCCAGCACCCTCAACCTACGCAATGGCTACACCTTC. Translated: CASTLNLRNGYTF.

This clone was seen a single time. This chain links TRBV6-5 with TRBJ2-3; D perhaps matches TRBD1 (5 bases). Germline CDR1 reads MNHEY; CDR2 reads SVGAGI. The CDR3 covers 16 residues. V was cut by 4 bases and J by 3 bases, with 17 bases left in between. For the CDR3, the DNA is TGTGCCAGCAGTTTGGGTAGGCCAGGGCTAACAGATACGCAGTATTTT. It encodes CASSLGRPGLTDTQYF.

The chain uses TRBV14 and TRBJ2-6; 8 nucleotides match TRBD1. Germline CDR1 and CDR2: SGHDN and FVKESK. The CDR3 is 16 residues long. V lost 4 bases, J lost 4 bases, and 6 bases stayed unmatched. CDR3 sequence: CASSPQGVVGANVLTF. In nucleotides, the CDR3 is TGTGCCAGCAGCCCACAGGGGGTCGTAGGGGCCAACGTCCTGACTTTC.

V and J are TRBV11-2 and TRBJ2-3, with 8 positions matching TRBD2. The CDR3 extends over 14 amino acids. Losses at the gene ends were 3 bases for V and 4 bases for J; bases not matched to a gene: 3. Per the germline V gene, CDR1 is SGHAT and CDR2 is FQNNGV. The CDR3 region has the DNA TGTGCCAGCAGCTTGACGGGGGGGGCAGATACGCAGTATTTT. This codes for CASSLTGGADTQYF.

This chain connects TRBV24-1 to TRBJ2-5; 9 nucleotides agree with TRBD1. The CDR3 covers 14 residues. CDR1 KGHDR and CDR2 SFDVKD come from the germline V gene. V was pared by 3 bases and J by 5 bases, with 3 bases of the junction left unmatched. The DNA for the CDR3 is TGTGCCACCAGTGATCCAGGACAGGGGGAGACCCAGTACTTC. This codes for CATSDPGQGETQYF.

The gene calls are TRBV10-1 and TRBJ2-5, with TRBD1 matching 9 bases. Trimming removed 3 bases from V and 4 bases from J; junction bases left unmatched: 3. Germline loops: CDR1 WNHNN, CDR2 SYGVQD (reference sequence). This CDR3 is 14 amino acids long. The CDR3 bases are TGCGCCAGCAGTGAAGGGACAGGGACAGAGACCCAGTACTTC. Its protein is CASSEGTGTETQYF.

J is TRBJ2-7 and V is TRBV7-9; 7 nucleotides align to TRBD2. The germline CDR1 and CDR2 sequences are SEHNR and FQNEAQ (reference sequence). The CDR3 contains 14 residues. V dropped 4 bases and J dropped 0; count of bases not matched to a gene: 3. CDR3 residues: CASSSRTSSYEQYF. The CDR3, as DNA: TGTGCCAGCAGCTCCCGGACTAGCTCCTACGAGCAGTACTTC.

The chain carries TRBV5-4 and TRBJ2-7, with D perhaps TRBD1 (6 bases). Between the trimmed V and J ends, which lost 4 bases and 6 bases, there was a span of 26 bases. Germline V lookup: CDR1 SGHNT, CDR2 YYREEE (reference sequence). The CDR3 is made up of 17 amino acids. This CDR3 is CASSQRKGVQGDSEQYF. CDR3 nucleotides: TGTGCCAGCAGCCAGAGGAAGGGTGTACAGGGCGATAGCGAGCAGTACTTC. Looking up the rest from reference TRBV5-4 and TRBJ2-7 gives the full variable domain: ETGVTQSPTHLIKTRGQQVTLRCSSQSGHNTVSWYQQALGQGPQFIFQYYREEENGRGNFPPRFSGLQFPNYSSELNVNALELDDSALYLCASSQRKGVQGDSEQYFGPGTRLTVT.

The chain recombines TRBV24-1 with TRBJ2-1; tentatively, D is TRBD2 (6 bases). The CDR3 contains 16 residues. Germline V gene data show CDR1 as KGHDR and CDR2 as SFDVKD. V was cut by 1 base and J by 2 bases, with 11 bases left in between. CDR3 amino acids: CATSDFGAGTYNEQFF. DNA of the CDR3: TGTGCCACCAGTGATTTTGGGGCGGGAACCTACAATGAGCAGTTCTTC.

The rearrangement uses TRBV7-2 and TRBJ1-2; D gene uncertain. V was shortened by 1 base and J by 2 bases, with 5 bases between the two germline ends. This CDR3 spans 13 amino acids. Looked up from germline, CDR1 is SGHTA and CDR2 is FQGNSA. CDR3 sequence reads: CASSLDTNYGYTF. In DNA form, the CDR3 reads TGTGCCAGCAGCTTAGATACAAACTATGGCTACACCTTC.

The chain uses TRBV19 and TRBJ2-2, with D tentatively TRBD1 (5 bases). The CDR3 contains 18 residues. From germline, CDR1 is LNHDA and CDR2 SQIVND (reference sequence). Trimming stripped 6 bases from V and 0 bases from J, with 20 bases between. The chain's CDR3 is CASSLRGVVASNTGELFF. CDR3 sequence (DNA): TGTGCCAGTAGCCTAAGGGGTGTGGTGGCATCGAACACCGGGGAGCTGTTTTTT.

The chain couples TRBV19 to TRBJ2-1, with 14 bases aligning to TRBD2. Germline trimming cut 3 bases from V and 7 bases from J; bases unmatched to any gene: 5. The germline V gene has CDR1 LNHDA and CDR2 SQIVND (reference sequence). This CDR3 is built from 16 residues. CDR3 region: CASSIRTSGRFNEQFF. Here the CDR3 DNA reads TGTGCCAGTAGTATCCGGACTAGCGGGAGGTTTAATGAGCAGTTCTTC.

The chain carries TRBV2 and TRBJ1-5; TRBD1 aligns across 7 bases. CDR3 size: 16 residues. Looked up from germline, CDR1 is SNHLY and CDR2 is FYNNEI. Germline trimming cut 4 bases from V and 3 bases from J; bases unmatched to any gene: 9. Written as DNA, the CDR3 is TGTGCCAGCAGTGCCCCGACAGGGACATTCAATCAGCCCCAGCATTTT. Protein product: CASSAPTGTFNQPQHF. The variable domain in full, with the rest retrieved from reference TRBV2 and TRBJ1-5, is EPEVTQTPSHQVTQMGQEVILRCVPISNHLYFYWYRQILGQKVEFLVSFYNNEISEKSEIFDDQFSVERPDGSNFTLKIRSTKLEDSAMYFCASSAPTGTFNQPQHFGDGTRLSIL.

The rearrangement links TRBV10-1 to TRBJ2-2; 10 nucleotides agree with TRBD2. CDR1 WNHNN and CDR2 SYGVQD come from the germline V gene (reference sequence). The junction had 14 bases not matched to a gene; V was cut back by 4 bases and J by 6 bases. CDR3 length equals 18 residues. DNA for the CDR3: TGCGCCAGCAGTGTTGGAGCGGGAGGGCAAATGGGTGCCGGGGAGCTGTTTTTT. Its translation: CASSVGAGGQMGAGELFF.

This chain joins TRBV5-4 and TRBJ1-2; 7 nucleotides match TRBD1. CDR1 is SGHNT, CDR2 YYREEE, per germline (reference sequence). The CDR3 spans 12 residues. V trimming: 4 bases; J trimming: 10 bases; junction bases outside the gene matches: 7. CDR3 sequence: CASSPTGTVYTF. The CDR3 coding sequence is TGTGCCAGCAGCCCCACAGGGACAGTCTACACCTTC.

The count of this clone is one. V usage is TRBV6-5 and J usage is TRBJ1-5; TRBD1 aligns across 9 bases. V was pared by 6 bases and J by 7 bases, with 4 bases of the junction left unmatched. The CDR3 is made up of 13 amino acids. Germline V gene lookup returns CDR1 MNHEY and CDR2 SVGAGI. The CDR3 DNA follows: TGTGCCAGCAGCCGGGACAGGGACCAGCCCCAGCATTTT. Translating it yields CASSRDRDQPQHF.

The chain employs TRBV7-2 and TRBJ2-7, with TRBD2 matching 8 bases. The V segment lost 4 bases and the J segment 4 bases; nucleotides outside the gene matches: 6. In germline, CDR1 is SGHTA, CDR2 FQGNSA. CDR3 length: 14 amino acids. The CDR3 DNA follows: TGTGCCAGCAGCTCAACCGGGACTAGGTACGAGCAGTACTTC. Its translation is CASSSTGTRYEQYF.

This rearrangement joins TRBV30 to TRBJ1-2; D gene uncertain. V lost 3 bases to trimming and J lost 4 bases, with 6 bases between them. The CDR3 runs 11 residues. The germline V gene encodes CDR1 GTSNPN and CDR2 SVGIG (reference sequence). The CDR3, as DNA: TGTGCCTGGAGAAGCCTCTATGGCTACACCTTC. Its protein product is CAWRSLYGYTF. Variable domain in full (rest from reference TRBV30 and TRBJ1-2): SQTIHQWPATLVQPVGSPLSLECTVEGTSNPNLYWYRQAAGRGLQLLFYSVGIGQISSEVPQNLSASRPQDRQFILSSKKLLLSDSGFYLCAWRSLYGYTFGSGTRLTVV.

The chain couples TRBV2 to TRBJ1-4; TRBD1 might be the D (5 bases). Germline values: CDR1 SNHLY, CDR2 FYNNEI. V was pared by 5 bases and J by 7 bases, with 26 bases between. The CDR3 is 18 residues long. The CDR3: CASSPASGIRFRIEKLFF. CDR3 coding DNA: TGTGCCAGCAGTCCTGCGTCAGGGATAAGGTTCCGAATTGAAAAACTGTTTTTT.

The chain employs TRBV3-1 (or the pseudogene TRBV3-2) and TRBJ1-1; D perhaps matches TRBD1 (5 bases). Per the germline V gene, CDR1 is LGHDT and CDR2 is YNNKEL (reference sequence). V was clipped by 1 base and J by 5 bases, with 14 bases between them. There are 15 residues in the CDR3. The CDR3, as DNA: TGTGCCAGCAGCCAAGCCGGGGGGGGAGGGACTGAAGCTTTCTTT. It is translated as CASSQAGGGGTEAFF.

Only one count was recorded for this clone. The rearrangement joins TRBV13 to TRBJ1-4, with a possible D match to TRBD1 (5 bases). Germline V lookup: CDR1 PRHDT, CDR2 FYEKMQ (reference sequence). Trimming took 0 bases from V and 0 from J, leaving 11 bases between them. The length of the CDR3 is 17 residues. For the CDR3, the DNA is TGTGCCAGCAGCTTAGGAGGAACGACAGCAACTAATGAAAAACTGTTTTTT. It specifies CASSLGGTTATNEKLFF.

V and J are TRBV4-1 and TRBJ2-7; TRBD2 might be the D (5 bases). V was pared by 4 bases and J by 4 bases, with 23 bases between. Germline V CDR1 and CDR2: MGHRA, YSYEKL. The CDR3 covers 17 residues. The CDR3 DNA sequence: TGCGCCAGCAGCCTAAGATACCCGAAGACGACTACTTACGAGCAGTACTTC. Translated: CASSLRYPKTTTYEQYF.

This clone has only a few counts. The chain combines TRBV2 with TRBJ2-7; possible D gene TRBD1, 5 bases. The germline gives CDR1 SNHLY, CDR2 FYNNEI. Trimming removed 6 bases at V and 6 bases at J, with 15 bases between. The length of the CDR3 is 13 residues. CDR3 sequence (DNA): TGTGCCAGCAGACAGGACGAGATCTCCGAGCAGTACTTC. Its translation: CASRQDEISEQYF. The variable domain in full, completed from reference TRBV2 and TRBJ2-7, reads EPEVTQTPSHQVTQMGQEVILRCVPISNHLYFYWYRQILGQKVEFLVSFYNNEISEKSEIFDDQFSVERPDGSNFTLKIRSTKLEDSAMYFCASRQDEISEQYFGPGTRLTVT.